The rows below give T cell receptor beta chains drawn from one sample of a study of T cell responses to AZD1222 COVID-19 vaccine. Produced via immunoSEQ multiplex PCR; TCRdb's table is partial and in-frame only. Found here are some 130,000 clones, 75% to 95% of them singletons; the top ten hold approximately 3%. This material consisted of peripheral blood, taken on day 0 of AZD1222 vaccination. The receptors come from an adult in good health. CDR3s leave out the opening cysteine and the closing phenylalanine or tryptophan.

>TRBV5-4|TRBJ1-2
ASSPTGTGGYGYT
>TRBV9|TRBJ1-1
ASKRWDYDTEAF
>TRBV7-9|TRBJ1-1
ASSMTGGANTEAF
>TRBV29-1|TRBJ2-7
SVTPGLGGYEQY
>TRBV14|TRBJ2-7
ASSPLVDYEQY
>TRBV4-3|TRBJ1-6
ASSRNAGDNSPLH
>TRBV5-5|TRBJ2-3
ASSLESSGSLHTQY
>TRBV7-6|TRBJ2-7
ASSPGLAGHEQY
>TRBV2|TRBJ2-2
ASSEMKGWDTGELF
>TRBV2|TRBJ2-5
ASSGRTAPGETQY
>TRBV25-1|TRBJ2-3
ASRGQGLTDTQY
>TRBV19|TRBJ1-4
ASSISPGSEKLF
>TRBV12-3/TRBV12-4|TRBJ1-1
ASSPRYEAF
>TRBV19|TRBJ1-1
ASSIPGSLMNTEAF
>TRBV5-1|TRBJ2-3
ASLRGGSTDTQY
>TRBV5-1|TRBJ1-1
ASSLDPGGNTEAF
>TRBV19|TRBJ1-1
ASSPRGGRPTEAF
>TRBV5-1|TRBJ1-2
ASSPLSGTGVGYGYT
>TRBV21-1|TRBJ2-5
ASSPRWQGSGETQY
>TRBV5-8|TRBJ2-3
ASSSGQTSTDTQY
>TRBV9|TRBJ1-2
ASSGPGGYGYT
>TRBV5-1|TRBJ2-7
ASSLWTGAYEQY
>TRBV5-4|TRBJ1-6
ASSLATEPYNSPLH
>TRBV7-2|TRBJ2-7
ASSLGPGPYEQY
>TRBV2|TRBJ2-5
ASSIEGETQY
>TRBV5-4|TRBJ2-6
ASSLGTGPSGANVLT
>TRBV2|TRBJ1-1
ASGDGGSDTEAF
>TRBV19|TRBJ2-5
ASSPVSSEETQY
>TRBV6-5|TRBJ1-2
ASSSQGRNYGYT
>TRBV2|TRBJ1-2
ASNEAFGGYT
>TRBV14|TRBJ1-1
ASSQVTGGVTEAF
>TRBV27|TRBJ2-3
ASSQRDRGTDTQY
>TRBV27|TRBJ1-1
ASSPGFGNTEAF
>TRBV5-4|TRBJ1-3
ASSLKGGGGGNTIY
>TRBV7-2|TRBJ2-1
ASSLSGRPYYNEQF
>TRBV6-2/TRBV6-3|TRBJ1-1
ASSWRVTGIKNTEAF
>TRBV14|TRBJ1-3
ASSLGNTIY
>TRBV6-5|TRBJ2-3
ASTAAGDSQY
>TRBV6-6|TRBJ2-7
ASSPSGYEQY
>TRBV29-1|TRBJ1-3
SVVSPPGNTIY
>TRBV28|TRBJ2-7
ASTPGGPSSYEQY
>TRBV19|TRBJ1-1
ASKQGGTEAF
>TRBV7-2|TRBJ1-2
ASSLQVGGQGNYGYT
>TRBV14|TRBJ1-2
ASSPGTSHGYT
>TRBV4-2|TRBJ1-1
ASSLAEGGGTEAF
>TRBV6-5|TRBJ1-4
ASRRTGNEKLF
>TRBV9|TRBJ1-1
ASSVGGAEAF
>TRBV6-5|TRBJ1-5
ASIAEPDQPQH
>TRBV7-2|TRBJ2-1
ASSSLPYNEQF